Included here is one T cell receptor (beta chain) sequence, with context. This record comes from a study of blood T cell repertoires in COVID-19. Overall study context: COVID-19 samples collected from the United States, Italy and Spain covered acute and convalescent phases.

With V trimmed by 6 bases and J by 4 bases, 9 bases remained unmatched. Germline V gene data show CDR1 as SGHAT and CDR2 as FQNNGV. The CDR3 has 15 amino acids. Data came from immunoSEQ multiplex PCR; TCRdb stores just in-frame clones and leaves some out. The table includes 150,000 to 200,000 clones, about 88% detected once. Sequenced: peripheral blood. V is TRBV11-2 and J is TRBJ2-1, with TRBD2 matching 7 bases. The clonotype was recovered from a middle-aged man with active or convalescent COVID-19. The CDR3: CASRTGGDFYNEQFF. In DNA, the CDR3 is TGTGCCAGCAGAACTGGGGGGGACTTTTACAATGAGCAGTTCTTC.